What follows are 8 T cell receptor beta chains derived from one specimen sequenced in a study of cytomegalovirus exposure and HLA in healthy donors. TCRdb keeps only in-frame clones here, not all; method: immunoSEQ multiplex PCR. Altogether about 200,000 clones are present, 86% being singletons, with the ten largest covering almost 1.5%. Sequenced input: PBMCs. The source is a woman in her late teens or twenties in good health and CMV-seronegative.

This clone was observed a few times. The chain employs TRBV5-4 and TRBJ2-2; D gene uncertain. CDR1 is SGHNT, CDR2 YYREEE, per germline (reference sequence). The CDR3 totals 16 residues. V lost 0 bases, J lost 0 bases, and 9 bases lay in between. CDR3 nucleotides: TGTGCCAGCAGCTTGGGAGAGAGTACGAACACCGGGGAGCTGTTTTTT. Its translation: CASSLGESTNTGELFF. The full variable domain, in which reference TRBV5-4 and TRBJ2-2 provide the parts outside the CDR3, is ETGVTQSPTHLIKTRGQQVTLRCSSQSGHNTVSWYQQALGQGPQFIFQYYREEENGRGNFPPRFSGLQFPNYSSELNVNALELDDSALYLCASSLGESTNTGELFFGEGSRLTVL.

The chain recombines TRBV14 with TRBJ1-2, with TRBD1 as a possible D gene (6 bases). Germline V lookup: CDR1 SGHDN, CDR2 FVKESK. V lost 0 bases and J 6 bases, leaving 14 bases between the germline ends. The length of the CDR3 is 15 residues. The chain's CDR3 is CASSQDLGPGDGYTF. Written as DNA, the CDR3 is TGTGCCAGCAGCCAAGATTTGGGGCCAGGGGATGGCTACACCTTC.

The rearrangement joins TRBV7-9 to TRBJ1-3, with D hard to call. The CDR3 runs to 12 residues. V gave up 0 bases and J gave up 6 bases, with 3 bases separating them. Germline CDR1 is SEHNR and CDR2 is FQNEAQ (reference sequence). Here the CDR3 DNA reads TGTGCCAGCAGCTTAGCTCAAAACACCATATATTTT. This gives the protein CASSLAQNTIYF.

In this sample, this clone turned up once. The CDR3 here is CAWSNPGTSGTLRGTDTQYF. In DNA form, the CDR3 reads TGTGCCTGGAGTAACCCCGGGACTAGCGGGACCCTTCGGGGCACAGATACGCAGTATTTT. The chain joins TRBV30 to TRBJ2-3; 13 bases agree with TRBD2. J was trimmed by 1 base and V by 2 bases; bases with no gene match: 15. This CDR3 spans 20 amino acids. Germline CDR1 reads GTSNPN; CDR2 reads SVGIG (reference sequence).

The CDR3 DNA reads TGCGCCAGCAGCTTAGGAGGTGGTAGGGCCACAGATACGCAGTATTTT. This encodes CASSLGGGRATDTQYF. The gene calls are TRBV5-1 and TRBJ2-3; possible D gene TRBD2, 5 bases. This CDR3 has 16 amino acids. The V gene's germline CDR1 is SGHRS and CDR2 YFSETQ. V was clipped by 2 bases and J by 2 bases, with 15 bases between them.

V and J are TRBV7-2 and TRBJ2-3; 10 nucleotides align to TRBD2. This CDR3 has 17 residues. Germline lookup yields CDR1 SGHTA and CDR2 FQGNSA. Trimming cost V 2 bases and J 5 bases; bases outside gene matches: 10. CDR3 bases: TGTGCCAGCAGCTTACGACCAGCGGGGGGGCCCTTAGATACGCAGTATTTT. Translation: CASSLRPAGGPLDTQYF.

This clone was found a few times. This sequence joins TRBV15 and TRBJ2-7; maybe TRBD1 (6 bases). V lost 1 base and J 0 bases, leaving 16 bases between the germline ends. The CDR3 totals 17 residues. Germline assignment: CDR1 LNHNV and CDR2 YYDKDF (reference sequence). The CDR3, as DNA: TGTGCCACCAGCAGAGGCGGCTTGGCAGGGGTCTCCTACGAGCAGTACTTC. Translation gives CATSRGGLAGVSYEQYF.

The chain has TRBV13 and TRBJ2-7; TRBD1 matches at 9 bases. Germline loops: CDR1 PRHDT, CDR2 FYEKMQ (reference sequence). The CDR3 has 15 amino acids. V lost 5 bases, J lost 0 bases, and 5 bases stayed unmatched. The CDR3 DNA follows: TGTGCCAGCAGCCCAGGGACAGGGAGCTCCTACGAGCAGTACTTC. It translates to CASSPGTGSSYEQYF.